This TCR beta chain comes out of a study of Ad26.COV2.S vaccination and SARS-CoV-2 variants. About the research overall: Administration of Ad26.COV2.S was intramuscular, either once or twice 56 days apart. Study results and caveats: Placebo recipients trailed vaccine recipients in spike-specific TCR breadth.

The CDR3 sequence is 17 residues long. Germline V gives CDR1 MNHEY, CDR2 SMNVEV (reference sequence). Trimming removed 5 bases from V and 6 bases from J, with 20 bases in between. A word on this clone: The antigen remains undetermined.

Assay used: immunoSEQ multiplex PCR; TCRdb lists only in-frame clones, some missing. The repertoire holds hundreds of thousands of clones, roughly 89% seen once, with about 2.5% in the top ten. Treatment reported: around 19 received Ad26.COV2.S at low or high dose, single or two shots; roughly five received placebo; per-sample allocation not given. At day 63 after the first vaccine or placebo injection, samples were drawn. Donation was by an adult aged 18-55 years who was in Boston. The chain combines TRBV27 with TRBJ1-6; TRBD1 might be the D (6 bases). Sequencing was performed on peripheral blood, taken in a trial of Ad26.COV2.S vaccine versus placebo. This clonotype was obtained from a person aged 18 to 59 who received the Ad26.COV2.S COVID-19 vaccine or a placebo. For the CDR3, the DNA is TGTGCCAGCAGTATTCGTAGTACAGGGAGACGTAATTCACCCCTCCACTTT. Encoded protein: CASSIRSTGRRNSPLHF.